This T cell receptor beta chain was captured in a study of Graves' ophthalmopathy and Graves' hyperthyroidism. The CDR3 consists of 13 residues. The V gene's germline CDR1 is SGHTA and CDR2 FQGNSA. V was clipped by 9 bases and J by 4 bases; unmatched bases: 6. RNA transcripts yielded amplified TCR beta CDR3 regions. The authors performed first-round RT-PCR with HTBI primers and then a second-round multiplex PCR. One entry per CDR3 protein results from TCRdb running MiXCR on the multiplex PCR reads. The table has about 740,000 distinct CDR3 sequences, about 44% seen once. What was sequenced was peripheral blood. The chain joins TRBV7-2 to TRBJ2-5; TRBD1 agrees at 9 bases. This clonotype was obtained from an adult man with Graves' ophthalmopathy. As DNA, the CDR3 is TGTGCCAGTAGGTCGACAGGGGGAGAGACCCAGTACTTC. Translated, it gives CASRSTGGETQYF. Together with reference TRBV7-2 and TRBJ2-5, the CDR3 gives the full variable domain: GAGVSQSPSNKVTEKGKDVELRCDPISGHTALYWYRQSLGQGLEFLIYFQGNSAPDKSGLPSDRFSAERTGGSVSTLTIQRTQQEDSAVYLCASRSTGGETQYFGPGTRLLVL.